Detailed here is one T cell receptor beta chain. The sample is drawn from a study of shared clonotypes between healthy human individuals. Study-level information: In total, the donors were a couple of women and a few men aged 18 to 49.

V shed 3 bases and J shed 1 base, with 7 bases lying between them. Looked up from germline, CDR1 is SGHAT and CDR2 is FQDESV (reference sequence). The CDR3 spans 13 residues. Profiling relied on immunoSEQ multiplex PCR, and the TCRdb table lists in-frame clones only, not all of them. The sample holds millions of clones, over 85% seen once. V usage is TRBV11-1 and J usage is TRBJ2-7; the D is unclear. This TCR came from a man aged 18 to 30 in good health. Some clones in this sample may be carry-over from other donors' samples. The sequencing input was naive CD4+ T cells from PBMCs. Stated subset: CD45RA+ positively selected. The CDR3 DNA reads TGTGCCAGCAGCTTTTTACAGTCCTACGAGCAGTACTTC. This sequence encodes CASSFLQSYEQYF. Full variable domain (missing parts from reference TRBV11-1 and TRBJ2-7): EAEVAQSPRYKITEKSQAVAFWCDPISGHATLYWYRQILGQGPELLVQFQDESVVDDSQLPKDRFSAERLKGVDSTLKIQPAELGDSAMYLCASSFLQSYEQYFGPGTRLTVT.